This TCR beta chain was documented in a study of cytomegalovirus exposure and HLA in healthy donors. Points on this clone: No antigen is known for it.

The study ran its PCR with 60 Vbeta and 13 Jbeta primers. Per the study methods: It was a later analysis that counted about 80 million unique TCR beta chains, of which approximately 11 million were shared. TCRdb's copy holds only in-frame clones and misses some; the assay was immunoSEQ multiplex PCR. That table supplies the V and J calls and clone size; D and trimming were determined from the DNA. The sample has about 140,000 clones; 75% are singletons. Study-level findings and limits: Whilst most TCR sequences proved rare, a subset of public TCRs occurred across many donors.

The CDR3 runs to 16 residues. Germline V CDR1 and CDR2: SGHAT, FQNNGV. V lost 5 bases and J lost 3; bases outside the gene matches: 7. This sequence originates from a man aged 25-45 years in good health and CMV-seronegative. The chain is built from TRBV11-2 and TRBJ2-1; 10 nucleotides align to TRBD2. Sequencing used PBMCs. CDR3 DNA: TGTGCCAGCAGCATGGGGTCTAGCGGGGGCTACAATGAGCAGTTCTTC. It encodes CASSMGSSGGYNEQFF.